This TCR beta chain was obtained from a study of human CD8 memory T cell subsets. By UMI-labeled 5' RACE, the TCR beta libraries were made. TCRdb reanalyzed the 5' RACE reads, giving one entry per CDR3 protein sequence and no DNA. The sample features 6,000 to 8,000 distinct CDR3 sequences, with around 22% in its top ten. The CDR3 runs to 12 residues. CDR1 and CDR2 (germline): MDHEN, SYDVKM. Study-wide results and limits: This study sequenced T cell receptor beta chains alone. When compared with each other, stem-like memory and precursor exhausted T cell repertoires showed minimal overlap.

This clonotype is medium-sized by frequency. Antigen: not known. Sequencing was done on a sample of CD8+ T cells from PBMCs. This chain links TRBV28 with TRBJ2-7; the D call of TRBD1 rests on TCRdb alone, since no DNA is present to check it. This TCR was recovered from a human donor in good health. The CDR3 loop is CASSLRGYEQYF.